A selection of T cell receptor beta chains follows, all from one sample in a study of blood T cell repertoires in COVID-19. Some clones are missing from TCRdb's copy, which holds only in-frame ones; the method was immunoSEQ multiplex PCR. The sample has a few hundred thousand clones; 80% to 90% are singletons. What was sequenced was peripheral blood. The source of these receptors is a human donor in a cohort sampled during active COVID-19. CDR3s include the opening cysteine and the closing phenylalanine or tryptophan. Fields, in order: D gene, clone size, J gene, V gene, CDR3 DNA, CDR3 protein. The D gene is left open where the match is weak. Clone sizes are given selectively: once, few, many, or a class where the clone is expanded.

d_call: NA; clone_size: NA; j_call: TRBJ2-1; v_call: TRBV5-1; cdr3_nt: TGCGCCAGCAGTGGCGGGTGGGGTTCCTACAATGAGCAGTTCTTC; cdr3_aa: CASSGGWGSYNEQFF
d_call: NA; clone_size: NA; j_call: TRBJ2-5; v_call: TRBV2; cdr3_nt: TGTGCCAGCAATGGACAGCTCCAAGAGACCCAGTACTTC; cdr3_aa: CASNGQLQETQYF
d_call: TRBD1; clone_size: NA; j_call: TRBJ2-3; v_call: TRBV19; cdr3_nt: TGTGCCAGTAGTCCCGACGGACAGGGGGCATCAGATACGCAGTATTTT; cdr3_aa: CASSPDGQGASDTQYF
d_call: TRBD1; clone_size: NA; j_call: TRBJ2-1; v_call: TRBV7-9; cdr3_nt: TGTGCCAGCAGCTTAGGAGACAGGGCCTACAATGAGCAGTTCTTC; cdr3_aa: CASSLGDRAYNEQFF
d_call: TRBD1; clone_size: NA; j_call: TRBJ2-2; v_call: TRBV3-1/TRBV3-2; cdr3_nt: TGTGCCAGCAGCCAAGTACAGGGGGCCGGGACCGGGGAGCTGTTTTTT; cdr3_aa: CASSQVQGAGTGELFF
d_call: NA; clone_size: few; j_call: TRBJ2-3; v_call: TRBV11-2; cdr3_nt: TGTGCCAGCAGCTTAGCACCCAACCGGGGGTCTGATACGCAGTATTTT; cdr3_aa: CASSLAPNRGSDTQYF
d_call: NA; clone_size: NA; j_call: TRBJ2-3; v_call: TRBV29-1; cdr3_nt: TGCAGCGGAGCGAGGGGTGCGGGGACGCCAGGTGATACGCAGTATTTT; cdr3_aa: CSGARGAGTPGDTQYF
d_call: NA; clone_size: NA; j_call: TRBJ2-7; v_call: TRBV2; cdr3_nt: TGTGCCAGCAGTGAAGCTCGCGAGCAGTACTTC; cdr3_aa: CASSEAREQYF
d_call: TRBD1; clone_size: few; j_call: TRBJ2-7; v_call: TRBV27; cdr3_nt: TGTGCCAGCAGTTGGACAGGCCCCTACGAGCAGTACTTC; cdr3_aa: CASSWTGPYEQYF
d_call: TRBD1; clone_size: NA; j_call: TRBJ2-1; v_call: TRBV28; cdr3_nt: TGTGCCAGCAGTTTCGGTCCCGGACAGGGGGTAGCGGAATCCTCCTACAATGAGCAGTTCTTC; cdr3_aa: CASSFGPGQGVAESSYNEQFF
d_call: NA; clone_size: NA; j_call: TRBJ1-6; v_call: TRBV2; cdr3_nt: TGTGCCAGCAGTCTCGAACAGGGAGTCTCACCCCTCCACTTT; cdr3_aa: CASSLEQGVSPLHF
d_call: TRBD1; clone_size: NA; j_call: TRBJ1-4; v_call: TRBV2; cdr3_nt: TGTGCCAGCAGGAAAAACAGGGGAACTAATGAAAAACTGTTTTTT; cdr3_aa: CASRKNRGTNEKLFF
d_call: NA; clone_size: NA; j_call: TRBJ1-1; v_call: TRBV10-1; cdr3_nt: TGCGCCAGCAGTGAGTCCATAGGACCGGGGGAAACTGAAGCTTTCTTT; cdr3_aa: CASSESIGPGETEAFF
d_call: NA; clone_size: once; j_call: TRBJ1-6; v_call: TRBV27; cdr3_nt: TGTGCCAGCAGACCGATTGGAGGGTGGAATTCACCCCTCCACTTT; cdr3_aa: CASRPIGGWNSPLHF
d_call: TRBD2; clone_size: NA; j_call: TRBJ2-1; v_call: TRBV10-3; cdr3_nt: TGTGCCATCAGGGGAGACCTAGCGGGAGTTCGTGATGAGCAGTTCTTC; cdr3_aa: CAIRGDLAGVRDEQFF
d_call: NA; clone_size: NA; j_call: TRBJ2-7; v_call: TRBV2; cdr3_nt: TGTGCCAGCAGTGCACCTGACAGCTCCTACGAGCAGTACTTC; cdr3_aa: CASSAPDSSYEQYF
d_call: NA; clone_size: NA; j_call: TRBJ2-1; v_call: TRBV4-1; cdr3_nt: TGCGCCAGCAGCCAAGCCGGGACTGCTGTATACAATGAGCAGTTCTTC; cdr3_aa: CASSQAGTAVYNEQFF
d_call: TRBD2; clone_size: NA; j_call: TRBJ2-7; v_call: TRBV6-1; cdr3_nt: TGTGCCAGCAGTGAAGGGCTAGCGGGAGGGCCAAGTCCCTACGAGCAGTACTTC; cdr3_aa: CASSEGLAGGPSPYEQYF
d_call: NA; clone_size: NA; j_call: TRBJ2-7; v_call: TRBV6-5; cdr3_nt: TGTGTCAAGGGGGGGACACATCGCAACGAGCAGTACTTC; cdr3_aa: CVKGGTHRNEQYF
d_call: TRBD2; clone_size: NA; j_call: TRBJ2-5; v_call: TRBV3-1/TRBV3-2; cdr3_nt: TGTGCCAGCAGCGACCCACGACTAGCGGGAGGGAGAAGGGAGACCCAGTACTTC; cdr3_aa: CASSDPRLAGGRRETQYF
d_call: NA; clone_size: NA; j_call: TRBJ2-7; v_call: TRBV28; cdr3_nt: TGTGCCAGCAGTTTACCAGGGCTATACGAGCAGTACTTC; cdr3_aa: CASSLPGLYEQYF
d_call: NA; clone_size: many; j_call: TRBJ1-6; v_call: TRBV7-4; cdr3_nt: TGTGCCAGCAGCTCGCCCCTCCCGACAGAGAATTCACCCCTCCACTTT; cdr3_aa: CASSSPLPTENSPLHF
d_call: NA; clone_size: NA; j_call: TRBJ1-3; v_call: TRBV30; cdr3_nt: TGTGCCTGGAGTCGGTCGGAGAGAAACACCATATATTTT; cdr3_aa: CAWSRSERNTIYF
d_call: NA; clone_size: NA; j_call: TRBJ2-1; v_call: TRBV27; cdr3_nt: TGTGCCAGCAGTTTGCGTCAGGCCAATGAGCAGTTCTTC; cdr3_aa: CASSLRQANEQFF
d_call: NA; clone_size: NA; j_call: TRBJ1-2; v_call: TRBV3-1/TRBV3-2; cdr3_nt: TGTGCCAGCAGCCAAGTCCGGGGGGGCCGTGGCTATGGCTACACCTTC; cdr3_aa: CASSQVRGGRGYGYTF